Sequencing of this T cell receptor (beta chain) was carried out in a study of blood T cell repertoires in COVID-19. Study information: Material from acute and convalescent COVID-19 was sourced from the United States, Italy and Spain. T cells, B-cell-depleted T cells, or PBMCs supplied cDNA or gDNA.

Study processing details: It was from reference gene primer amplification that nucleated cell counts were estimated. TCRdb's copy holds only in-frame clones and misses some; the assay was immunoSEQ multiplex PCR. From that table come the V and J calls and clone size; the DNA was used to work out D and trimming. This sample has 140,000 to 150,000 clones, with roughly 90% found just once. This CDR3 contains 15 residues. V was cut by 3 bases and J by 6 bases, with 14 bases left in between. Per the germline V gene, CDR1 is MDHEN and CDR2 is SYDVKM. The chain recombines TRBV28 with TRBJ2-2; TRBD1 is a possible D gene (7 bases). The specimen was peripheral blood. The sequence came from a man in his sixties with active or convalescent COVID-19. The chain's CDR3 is CASSFMTGTAGELFF. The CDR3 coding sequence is TGTGCCAGCAGTTTCATGACAGGGACTGCCGGGGAGCTGTTTTTT.